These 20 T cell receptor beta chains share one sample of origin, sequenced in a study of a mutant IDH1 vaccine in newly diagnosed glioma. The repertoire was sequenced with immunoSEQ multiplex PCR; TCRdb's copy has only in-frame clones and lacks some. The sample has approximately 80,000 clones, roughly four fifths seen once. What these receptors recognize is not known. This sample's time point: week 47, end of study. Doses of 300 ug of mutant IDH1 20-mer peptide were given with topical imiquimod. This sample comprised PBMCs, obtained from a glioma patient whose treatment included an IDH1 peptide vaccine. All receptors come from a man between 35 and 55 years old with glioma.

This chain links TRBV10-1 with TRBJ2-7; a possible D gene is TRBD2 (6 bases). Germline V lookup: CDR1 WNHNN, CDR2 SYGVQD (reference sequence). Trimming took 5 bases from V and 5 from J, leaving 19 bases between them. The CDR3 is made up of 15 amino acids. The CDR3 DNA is TGCGCCAGCAGTCCCTCGTCCGGGACTGCCGACGAGCAGTACTTC. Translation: CASSPSSGTADEQYF.

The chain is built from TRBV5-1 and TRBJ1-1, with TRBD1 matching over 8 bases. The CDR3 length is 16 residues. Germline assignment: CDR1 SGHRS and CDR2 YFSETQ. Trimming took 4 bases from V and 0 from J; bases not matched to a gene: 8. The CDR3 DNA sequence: TGCGCCAGCAGCCCCTGGACAGGGATATTGAACACTGAAGCTTTCTTT. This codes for CASSPWTGILNTEAFF. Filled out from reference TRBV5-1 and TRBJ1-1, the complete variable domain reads KAGVTQTPRYLIKTRGQQVTLSCSPISGHRSVSWYQQTPGQGLQFLFEYFSETQRNKGNFPGRFSGRQFSNSRSEMNVSTLELGDSALYLCASSPWTGILNTEAFFGQGTRLTVV.

The CDR3 here is CASSQGVYGYTF. The CDR3 nucleotides read TGCGCCAGCAGCCAAGGGGTCTATGGCTACACCTTC. The chain recombines TRBV4-1 with TRBJ1-2; D remains unclear. The V gene's germline CDR1 is MGHRA and CDR2 YSYEKL. The ends were cut back, 1 base at V and 4 bases at J, with 4 bases in the middle. The CDR3 totals 12 residues.

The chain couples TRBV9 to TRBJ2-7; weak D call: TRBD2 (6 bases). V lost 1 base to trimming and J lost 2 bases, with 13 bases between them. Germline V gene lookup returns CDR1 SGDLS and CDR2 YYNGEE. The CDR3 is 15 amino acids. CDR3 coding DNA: TGTGCCAGCAGCGTAACACTAGCCGACACCTACGAGCAGTACTTC. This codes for CASSVTLADTYEQYF. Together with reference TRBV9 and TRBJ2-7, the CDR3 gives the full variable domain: DSGVTQTPKHLITATGQRVTLRCSPRSGDLSVYWYQQSLDQGLQFLIQYYNGEERAKGNILERFSAQQFPDLHSELNLSSLELGDSALYFCASSVTLADTYEQYFGPGTRLTVT.

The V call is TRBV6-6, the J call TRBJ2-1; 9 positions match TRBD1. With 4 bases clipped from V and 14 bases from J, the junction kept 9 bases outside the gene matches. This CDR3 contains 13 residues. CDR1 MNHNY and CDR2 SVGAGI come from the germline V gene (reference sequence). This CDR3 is CASSWPRDREKFF. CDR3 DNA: TGTGCCAGCAGTTGGCCCCGGGACAGGGAAAAGTTCTTC.

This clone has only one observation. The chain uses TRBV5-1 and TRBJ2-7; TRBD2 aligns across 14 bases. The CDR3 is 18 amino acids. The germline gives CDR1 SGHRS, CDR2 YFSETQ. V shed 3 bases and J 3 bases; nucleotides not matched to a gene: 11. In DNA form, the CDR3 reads TGCGCCAGCAGCTCCGGACTAGCGGGGGGTCTTAACAACTACGAGCAGTACTTC. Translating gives CASSSGLAGGLNNYEQYF.

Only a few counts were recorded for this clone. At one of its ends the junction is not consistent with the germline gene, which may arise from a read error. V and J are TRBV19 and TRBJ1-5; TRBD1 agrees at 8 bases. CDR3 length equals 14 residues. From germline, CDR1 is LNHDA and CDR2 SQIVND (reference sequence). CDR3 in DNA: TGTGCCAGTAGTATCTCAGGGGGCAACCAGCCCCAGCATTTT. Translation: CASSISGGNQPQHF.

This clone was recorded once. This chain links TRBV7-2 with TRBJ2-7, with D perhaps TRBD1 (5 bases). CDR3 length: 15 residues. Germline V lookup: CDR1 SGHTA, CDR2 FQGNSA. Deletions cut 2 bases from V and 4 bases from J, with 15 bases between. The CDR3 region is CASSLQGTPGYEQYF. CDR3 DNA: TGTGCCAGCAGCTTACAGGGTACTCCCGGGTACGAGCAGTACTTC. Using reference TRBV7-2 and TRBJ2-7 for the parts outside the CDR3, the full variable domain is GAGVSQSPSNKVTEKGKDVELRCDPISGHTALYWYRQSLGQGLEFLIYFQGNSAPDKSGLPSDRFSAERTGGSVSTLTIQRTQQEDSAVYLCASSLQGTPGYEQYFGPGTRLTVT.

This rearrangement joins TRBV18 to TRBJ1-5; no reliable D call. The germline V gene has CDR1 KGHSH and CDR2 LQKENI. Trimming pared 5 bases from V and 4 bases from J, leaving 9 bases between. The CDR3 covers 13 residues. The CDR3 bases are TGTGCCAGCTCAGGGGATCTTAATCAGCCCCAGCATTTT. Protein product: CASSGDLNQPQHF.

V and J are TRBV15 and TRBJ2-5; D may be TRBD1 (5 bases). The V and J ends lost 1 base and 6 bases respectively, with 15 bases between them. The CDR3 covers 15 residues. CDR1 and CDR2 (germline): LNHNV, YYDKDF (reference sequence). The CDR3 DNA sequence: TGTGCCACCAGCAGAGTGGGGCCTACTAAACAGACCCAGTACTTC. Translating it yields CATSRVGPTKQTQYF.

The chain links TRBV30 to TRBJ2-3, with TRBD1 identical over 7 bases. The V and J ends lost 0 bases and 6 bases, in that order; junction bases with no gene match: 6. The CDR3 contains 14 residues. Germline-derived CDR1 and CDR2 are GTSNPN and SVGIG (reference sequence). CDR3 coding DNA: TGTGCCTGGAGTGTAGGGGGCCCCTTGGATACGCAGTATTTT. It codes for CAWSVGGPLDTQYF.

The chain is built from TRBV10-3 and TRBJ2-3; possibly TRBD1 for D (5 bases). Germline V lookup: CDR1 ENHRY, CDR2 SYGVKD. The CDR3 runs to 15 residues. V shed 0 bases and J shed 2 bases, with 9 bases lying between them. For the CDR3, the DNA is TGTGCCATCAGTGAGTCGAGACAGACCACAGATACGCAGTATTTT. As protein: CAISESRQTTDTQYF.

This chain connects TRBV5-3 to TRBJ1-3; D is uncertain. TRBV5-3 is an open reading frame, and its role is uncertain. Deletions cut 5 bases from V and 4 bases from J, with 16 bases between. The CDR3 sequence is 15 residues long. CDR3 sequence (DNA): TGTGCCAGAAGACCGAAGTTGTGGCGAGGAAACACCATATATTTT. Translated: CARRPKLWRGNTIYF.

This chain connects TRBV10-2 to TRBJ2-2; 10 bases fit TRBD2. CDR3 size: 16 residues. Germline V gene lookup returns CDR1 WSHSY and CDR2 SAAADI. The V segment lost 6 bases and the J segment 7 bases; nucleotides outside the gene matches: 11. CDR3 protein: CASSERSGGAFGELFF. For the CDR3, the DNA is TGCGCCAGCAGCGAGCGCAGCGGGGGGGCATTCGGGGAGCTGTTTTTT.

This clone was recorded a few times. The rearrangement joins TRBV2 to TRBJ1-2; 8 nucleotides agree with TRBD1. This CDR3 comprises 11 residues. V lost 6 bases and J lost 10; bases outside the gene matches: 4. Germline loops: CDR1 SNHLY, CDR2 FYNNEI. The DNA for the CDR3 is TGTGCCAGCAGAGAGACAGGGGCCTACACCTTC. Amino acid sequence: CASRETGAYTF.

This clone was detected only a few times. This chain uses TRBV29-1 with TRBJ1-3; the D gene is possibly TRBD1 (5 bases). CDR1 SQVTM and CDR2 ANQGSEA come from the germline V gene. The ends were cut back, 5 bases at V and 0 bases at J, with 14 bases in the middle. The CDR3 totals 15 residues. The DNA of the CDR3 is TGCAGCGTTAACGGGCAGGGAAGCTCTGGAAACACCATATATTTT. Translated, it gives CSVNGQGSSGNTIYF.

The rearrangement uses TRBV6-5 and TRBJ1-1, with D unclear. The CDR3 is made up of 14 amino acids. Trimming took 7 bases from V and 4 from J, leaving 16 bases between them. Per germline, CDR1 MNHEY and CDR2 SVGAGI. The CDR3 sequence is CASNTQRKGTEAFF. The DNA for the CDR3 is TGTGCCAGCAACACACAGAGGAAGGGCACTGAAGCTTTCTTT.

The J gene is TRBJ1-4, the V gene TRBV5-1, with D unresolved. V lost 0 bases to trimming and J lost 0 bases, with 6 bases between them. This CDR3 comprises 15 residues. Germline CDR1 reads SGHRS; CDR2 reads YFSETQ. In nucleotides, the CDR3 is TGCGCCAGCAGCTTGGCCGGGACAACTAATGAAAAACTGTTTTTT. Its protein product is CASSLAGTTNEKLFF.

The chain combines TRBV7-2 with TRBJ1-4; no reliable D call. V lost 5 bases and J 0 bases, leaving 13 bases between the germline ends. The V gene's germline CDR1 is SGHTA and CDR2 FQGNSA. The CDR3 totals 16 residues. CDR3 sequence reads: CASSLRHTTTNEKLFF. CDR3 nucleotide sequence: TGTGCCAGCAGCCTACGACATACTACAACTAATGAAAAACTGTTTTTT.

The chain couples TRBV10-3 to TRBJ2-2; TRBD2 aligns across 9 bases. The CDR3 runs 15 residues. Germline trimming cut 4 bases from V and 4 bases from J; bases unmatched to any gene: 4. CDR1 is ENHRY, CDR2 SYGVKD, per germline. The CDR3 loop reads CAISGGSGSTGELFF. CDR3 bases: TGTGCCATCAGTGGGGGTAGCGGGAGCACCGGGGAGCTGTTTTTT.